This T cell receptor beta chain comes out of a study of blood T cell repertoires in COVID-19. Study at large: Samples representing acute and convalescent COVID-19 were sourced from the United States, Italy and Spain. T cells, B-cell-depleted T cells, or PBMCs provided the cDNA or gDNA that served as material.

TCRdb keeps only in-frame clones here, not all; method: immunoSEQ multiplex PCR. The sample lists 95,000 to 110,000 clones, over 75% occurring once. CDR3 size: 14 residues. Germline trimming cut 0 bases from V and 9 bases from J; bases unmatched to any gene: 5. The germline V gene encodes CDR1 LGHNA and CDR2 YSLEER. This clone was seen more than once but under ten times. The clonotype originates from a human donor in a cohort sampled during active or convalescent COVID-19. The chain is built from TRBV4-3 and TRBJ2-1; 7 nucleotides line up with TRBD2. Sequenced sample: peripheral blood. The CDR3 reads CASSQDTGGIEQFF. The CDR3 nucleotides are TGCGCCAGCAGCCAAGATACGGGAGGTATTGAGCAGTTCTTC.